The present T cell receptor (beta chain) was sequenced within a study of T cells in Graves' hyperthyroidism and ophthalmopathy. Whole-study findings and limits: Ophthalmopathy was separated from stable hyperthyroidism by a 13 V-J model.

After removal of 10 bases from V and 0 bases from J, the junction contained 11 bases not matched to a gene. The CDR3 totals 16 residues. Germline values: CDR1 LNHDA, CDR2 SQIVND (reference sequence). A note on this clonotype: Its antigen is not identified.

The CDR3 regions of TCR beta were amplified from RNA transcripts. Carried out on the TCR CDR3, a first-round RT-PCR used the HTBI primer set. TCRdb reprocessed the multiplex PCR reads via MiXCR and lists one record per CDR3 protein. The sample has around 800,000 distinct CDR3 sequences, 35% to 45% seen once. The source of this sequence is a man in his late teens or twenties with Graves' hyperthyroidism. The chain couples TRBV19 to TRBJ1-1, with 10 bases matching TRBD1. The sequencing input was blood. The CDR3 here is CATYNGTGALNTEAFF. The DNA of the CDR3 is TGTGCCACTTACAACGGGACAGGGGCCCTGAACACTGAAGCTTTCTTT.